Listed below are T cell receptor beta chains from one sample, sequenced in a study of cytomegalovirus exposure and HLA in healthy donors. Method: immunoSEQ multiplex PCR; TCRdb's copy keeps in-frame clones and lacks some. In the table there are about 160,000 clones, around 83% of which are singletons. The sample comprised PBMCs. Receptors were obtained from a girl aged 2-9 years in good health and CMV-seropositive. Each CDR3 is given with its conserved first and last residue. The D gene is left open where the match is weak. Not all rows give a size; the values are once, few, many and, for expanded clones, a class.

abundance,v_gene,d_gene,j_gene,len,CDR3aa,CDR3nt
NA,TRBV28,TRBD1,TRBJ1-5,13,CASSDRGYQPQHF,TGTGCCAGCAGTGACAGGGGGTATCAGCCCCAGCATTTT
NA,TRBV13,NA,TRBJ2-2,13,CASSFPGTGELFF,TGTGCCAGCAGCTTCCCGGGGACCGGGGAGCTGTTTTTT
NA,TRBV5-1,NA,TRBJ2-5,15,CASSVSPGQSETQYF,TGCGCCAGCAGCGTCTCCCCGGGACAATCAGAGACCCAGTACTTC
NA,TRBV19,TRBD2,TRBJ2-7,14,CASSLGLGHYEQYF,TGTGCCAGTAGTTTGGGACTAGGACACTACGAGCAGTACTTC
few,TRBV28,TRBD1,TRBJ2-6,16,CASGTTGDSGANVLTF,TGTGCCAGCGGCACAACAGGGGACTCTGGGGCCAACGTCCTGACTTTC
NA,TRBV13,TRBD1,TRBJ1-5,14,CASSLGQYNQPQHF,TGTGCCAGCAGCCTGGGACAGTACAATCAGCCCCAGCATTTT
once,TRBV9,NA,TRBJ2-3,16,CASSVGGIPYGDTQYF,TGTGCCAGCAGCGTAGGCGGCATCCCCTATGGAGATACGCAGTATTTT
NA,TRBV5-1,NA,TRBJ2-2,15,CASSLRQVATGELFF,TGCGCCAGCAGCCTAAGACAGGTGGCCACCGGGGAGCTGTTTTTT
NA,TRBV20-1,NA,TRBJ1-2,9,CSEGYGYTF,TGCAGTGAGGGGTATGGCTACACCTTC
medium-sized,TRBV27,TRBD2,TRBJ2-3,16,CASSLEREGPTDTQYF,TGTGCCAGCAGTCTAGAGCGGGAGGGCCCCACAGATACGCAGTATTTT
NA,TRBV28,NA,TRBJ2-5,14,CASEVGRHKETQYF,TGTGCCAGCGAGGTTGGCCGGCACAAAGAGACCCAGTACTTC
NA,TRBV14,TRBD2,TRBJ2-1,16,CASSQVLAGAYNEQFF,TGTGCCAGCAGCCAAGTGCTAGCGGGCGCATACAATGAGCAGTTCTTC
NA,TRBV15,NA,TRBJ1-1,18,CATSRPQFNGGGNTEAFF,TGTGCCACCAGCAGACCCCAGTTTAATGGAGGAGGGAACACTGAAGCTTTCTTT
once,TRBV7-3,TRBD1,TRBJ2-3,15,CASSLLGEQGDTQYF,TGTGCCAGCAGCTTGTTGGGGGAACAGGGGGATACGCAGTATTTT
NA,TRBV30,TRBD1,TRBJ1-4,14,CAWRTGALNEKLFF,TGTGCCTGGAGGACAGGGGCCCTTAATGAAAAACTGTTTTTT
NA,TRBV15,NA,TRBJ1-1,14,CATSRRAMNTEAFF,TGTGCCACCAGCAGGAGGGCGATGAACACTGAAGCTTTCTTT
NA,TRBV5-4,TRBD1,TRBJ2-7,14,CASSLGQGAYEQYF,TGTGCCAGCAGCCTCGGACAGGGCGCCTACGAGCAGTACTTC
NA,TRBV6-5,TRBD1,TRBJ2-5,13,CASSDRGARTQYF,TGTGCCAGCAGTGACAGGGGGGCCAGGACCCAGTACTTC
NA,TRBV28,TRBD2,TRBJ2-5,15,CASSSLAGGQETQYF,TGTGCCAGCAGTTCGCTAGCGGGAGGACAAGAGACCCAGTACTTC
NA,TRBV28,TRBD1,TRBJ1-1,13,CASTPGQGTEAFF,TGTGCCAGCACTCCTGGACAGGGAACTGAAGCTTTCTTT
NA,TRBV28,TRBD1,TRBJ1-1,17,CASTEGQGPPKDTEAFF,TGTGCCAGCACCGAAGGACAGGGCCCCCCTAAGGACACTGAAGCTTTCTTT
NA,TRBV4-1,TRBD2,TRBJ2-1,19,CASSQTGTRVYRSDNEQFF,TGCGCCAGCAGCCAAACCGGGACTAGGGTATATAGGTCGGACAATGAGCAGTTCTTC
NA,TRBV7-2,TRBD2,TRBJ2-3,15,CASSVSGRAPDTQYF,TGTGCCAGCAGTGTTAGCGGGAGGGCCCCAGATACGCAGTATTTT
once,TRBV6-1,NA,TRBJ2-3,13,CASRRYSTDTQYF,TGTGCCAGCCGCCGATACTCCACAGATACGCAGTATTTT
NA,TRBV19,NA,TRBJ1-2,13,CASSLGVPGGYTF,TGTGCCAGTAGTTTAGGAGTTCCAGGAGGCTACACCTTC
NA,TRBV9,NA,TRBJ2-2,17,CASSVFRGDMGPGELFF,TGTGCCAGCAGCGTCTTCAGAGGAGATATGGGGCCCGGGGAGCTGTTTTTT
NA,TRBV30,TRBD2,TRBJ2-3,18,CAWSVLLTSGTFRDTQYF,TGTGCCTGGAGTGTCCTCCTGACTAGCGGAACGTTCAGAGATACGCAGTATTTT
once,TRBV28,NA,TRBJ1-5,12,CASSYLNQPQHF,TGTGCCAGCAGCTATTTGAATCAGCCCCAGCATTTT
NA,TRBV29-1,TRBD1,TRBJ1-2,13,CSAVDRVNYGYTF,TGCAGCGCCGTAGACAGGGTTAACTATGGCTACACCTTC
few,TRBV20-1,TRBD1,TRBJ2-3,11,CSGDRTDTQYF,TGCAGCGGGGACAGAACAGATACGCAGTATTTT
NA,TRBV28,NA,TRBJ1-2,12,CASSSGNYGYTF,TGTGCCAGCAGCTCAGGAAACTATGGCTACACCTTC
NA,TRBV6-6,TRBD1,TRBJ2-7,12,CASRTGQGEQYF,TGTGCCAGCAGGACAGGGCAGGGCGAGCAGTACTTC
NA,TRBV25-1,TRBD1,TRBJ2-5,14,CASRGTGGSGTQYF,TGTGCCAGCAGGGGCACAGGGGGCTCCGGGACCCAGTACTTC
NA,TRBV10-2,NA,TRBJ2-3,13,CASSSLDSHISYF,TGCGCCAGCAGCTCATTAGACTCCCACATTTCATATTTT
NA,TRBV4-1,TRBD1,TRBJ1-3,17,CASSQGLPGQGRNTIYF,TGCGCCAGCAGCCAAGGTCTTCCGGGACAGGGACGAAACACCATATATTTT
NA,TRBV7-2,NA,TRBJ2-7,15,CASSLNSLSSYEQYF,TGTGCCAGCAGCTTGAACAGCTTAAGCTCCTACGAGCAGTACTTC
NA,TRBV6-5,NA,TRBJ1-5,13,CATRRSGNQPQHF,TGTGCCACCCGGAGGTCAGGCAATCAGCCCCAGCATTTT
NA,TRBV4-1,NA,TRBJ2-1,15,CASSQGNQGFGEQFF,TGCGCCAGCAGCCAAGGAAACCAGGGGTTCGGGGAGCAGTTCTTC
few,TRBV7-9,NA,TRBJ1-5,15,CASSLFWQGDQPQHF,TGTGCCAGCAGCTTATTTTGGCAGGGCGATCAGCCCCAGCATTTT
NA,TRBV30,NA,TRBJ1-1,16,CAWSFVFGGGLTEAFF,TGTGCCTGGAGTTTCGTTTTTGGGGGGGGCTTGACTGAAGCTTTCTTT
NA,TRBV5-4,NA,TRBJ2-3,15,CASSSTKYVTDTQYF,TGTGCCAGCAGCTCGACTAAGTACGTAACAGATACGCAGTATTTT
NA,TRBV29-1,NA,TRBJ1-1,13,CSVEERQNTEAFF,TGCAGCGTTGAAGAGCGGCAGAACACTGAAGCTTTCTTT
NA,TRBV6-4,TRBD2,TRBJ2-6,19,CASSDFIAGGPSGANVLTF,TGTGCCAGCAGTGATTTTATAGCGGGAGGGCCATCTGGGGCCAACGTCCTGACTTTC
NA,TRBV11-2,TRBD1,TRBJ2-5,16,CASSLDLARGRETQYF,TGTGCCAGCAGCTTAGATCTTGCCAGGGGGCGGGAGACCCAGTACTTC
NA,TRBV4-2,NA,TRBJ1-5,13,CASSVLSNQPQHF,TGTGCCAGCAGTGTCCTTAGTAATCAGCCCCAGCATTTT
once,TRBV4-1,TRBD1,TRBJ1-2,15,CASSHPGTGDYGYTF,TGCGCCAGCAGCCACCCAGGGACAGGTGATTATGGCTACACCTTC
NA,TRBV28,TRBD2,TRBJ2-3,17,CASSLGGLAGVTDTQYF,TGTGCCAGCAGTTTAGGGGGACTAGCGGGAGTCACAGATACGCAGTATTTT
once,TRBV2,NA,TRBJ2-7,14,CASSDGSESYEQYF,TGTGCCAGCAGTGATGGCAGTGAATCCTACGAGCAGTACTTC